This T cell receptor (beta chain) was captured by sequencing in a study of cytomegalovirus exposure and HLA in healthy donors. On the study more broadly: A later analysis reported the 120 or so validation repertoires used the same platform as the approximately 660 first-cohort repertoires.

This CDR3 is built from 14 residues. The germline V gene has CDR1 SGHRS and CDR2 YFSETQ. Between the trimmed V and J ends, which lost 0 bases and 5 bases, there was a span of 11 bases. Generated by immunoSEQ multiplex PCR, the TCRdb table keeps only in-frame clones and is missing some. Of about 130,000 clones in the sample, about 90% were seen once. Separate from the roughly 630-subject first cohort was the approximately 120-subject validation cohort, to which the donors belonged. The V call is TRBV5-1, the J call TRBJ2-5; D uncertain. This clonotype was obtained from a woman under 40 in good health and CMV-seropositive. The sequenced sample was PBMCs. The CDR3 coding sequence is TGCGCCAGCAGCTTGGTATCCATCAGGGAGACCCAGTACTTC. As protein: CASSLVSIRETQYF.